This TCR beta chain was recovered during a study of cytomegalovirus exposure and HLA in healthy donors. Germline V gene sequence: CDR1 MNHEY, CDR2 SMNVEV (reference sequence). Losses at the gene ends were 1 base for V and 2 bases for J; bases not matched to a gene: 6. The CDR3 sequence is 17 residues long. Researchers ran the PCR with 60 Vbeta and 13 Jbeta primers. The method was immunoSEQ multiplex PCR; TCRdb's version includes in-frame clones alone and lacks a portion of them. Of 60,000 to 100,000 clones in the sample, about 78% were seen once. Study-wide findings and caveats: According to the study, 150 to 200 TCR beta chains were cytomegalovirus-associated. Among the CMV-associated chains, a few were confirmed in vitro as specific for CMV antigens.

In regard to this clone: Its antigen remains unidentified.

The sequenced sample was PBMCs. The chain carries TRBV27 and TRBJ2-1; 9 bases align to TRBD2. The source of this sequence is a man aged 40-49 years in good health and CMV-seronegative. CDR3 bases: TGTGCCAGCAGTTTATTTGGCGGGAGGGTTCCCTACAATGAGCAGTTCTTC. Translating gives CASSLFGGRVPYNEQFF.